The 2 T cell receptor beta chains presented below share a single source sample, sequenced in a study of identical twins. Using its own MiXCR run on the 5' RACE reads, TCRdb lists one record per CDR3 protein. The sample includes hundreds of thousands of distinct CDR3 sequences, over 8.5% seen only once; the top ten take around 0.98%. The same specimen was also included in a second study, on yellow fever vaccine responses in identical twins.

Sample: PBMCs. These receptors all come from a woman in her late teens or twenties in good health.

The chain carries TRBV6-2 or TRBV6-3 and TRBJ2-1; tentatively, D is TRBD1 (6 bases). Trimming shortened V by 1 base and J by 3 bases, and 10 bases separated the two germline ends. Germline V CDR1 and CDR2: MNHEY, SVGEGT. The CDR3 runs 15 residues. The CDR3 reads CASSYLKGDYNEQFF. The CDR3 DNA reads TGTGCCAGCAGTTACTTAAAGGGGGACTACAATGAGCAGTTCTTC.

This clonotype has more than one count but fewer than ten. This sequence joins TRBV4-3 and TRBJ2-3; unclear D gene. CDR1 and CDR2 from the germline V gene are LGHNA and YSLEER. The CDR3 length is 16 residues. The V gene lost 0 bases and the J gene lost 4 bases, with 14 bases spanning the gap. CDR3 loop: CASSQESISAPDTQYF. DNA for the CDR3: TGCGCCAGCAGCCAAGAATCGATCAGCGCCCCAGATACGCAGTATTTT.